The subject of this entry is one TCR beta chain. Germline CDR1 and CDR2: SQVTM and ANQGSEA. CDR3 length equals 13 residues. Original processing methods: ImmunoSEQ supplied junction-only sequences lacking quality scores, so filtering was different. The repertoire was sequenced with immunoSEQ multiplex PCR; TCRdb's copy has only in-frame clones and lacks some. That table is the source of V, J and clone size, and D and trimming were worked out from the DNA. Among hundreds of thousands of clones, roughly 95% were seen once, and the ten largest hold 0.11%. The data were obtained in a study of shared clonotypes between healthy human individuals. Terminally differentiated effector memory CD45RA+ cells were left out of the naive CD8 fraction, which was CD45RO-negative and positively selected for CCR7.

The TCR comes from a woman in her 30s in good health. The V gene is TRBV29-1, the J gene TRBJ2-5; D is perhaps TRBD2 (6 bases). The source material was naive CD8+ T cells sorted from blood. CDR3 in amino acids: CSGGSGVGREQYF. The CDR3 DNA reads as TGCAGTGGAGGGTCGGGGGTAGGTCGAGAGCAGTACTTC.